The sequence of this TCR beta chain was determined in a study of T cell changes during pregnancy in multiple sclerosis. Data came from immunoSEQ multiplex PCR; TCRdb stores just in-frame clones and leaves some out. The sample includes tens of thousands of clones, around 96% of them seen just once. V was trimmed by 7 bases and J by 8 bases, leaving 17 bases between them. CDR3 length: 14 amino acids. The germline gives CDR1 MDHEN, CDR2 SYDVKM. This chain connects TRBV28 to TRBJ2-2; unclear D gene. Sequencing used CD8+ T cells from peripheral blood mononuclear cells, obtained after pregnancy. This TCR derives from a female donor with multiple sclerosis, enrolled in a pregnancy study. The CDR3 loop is CASNPGGSEGELFF. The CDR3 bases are TGTGCCAGCAACCCCGGCGGCTCTGAGGGGGAGCTGTTTTTT.